The 19 T cell receptor beta chains reported below all come from one sample, sequenced in a study of response to subunit inactivated influenza vaccine. TCRdb re-called the RT-PCR reads through MiXCR, storing one row per CDR3 protein. The sample shows more than 450,000 distinct CDR3 sequences, around 8% of them seen only once. The sample in question was PBMCs from blood, obtained around 25 months after vaccination. The origin of the receptors is a man aged 50 to 69 who received an inactivated influenza vaccine.

This clonotype was counted only a few times. The gene calls are TRBV4-2 and TRBJ2-1; D perhaps matches TRBD2 (5 bases). The germline V and J ends were trimmed by 1 base and 8 bases, with 18 bases remaining between them. In germline, CDR1 is LGHNA, CDR2 YNFKEQ. The CDR3 runs to 16 residues. Written as DNA, the CDR3 is TGTGCCAGCAGCCAAGTTACGGGAAAAGACTTAGATGAGCAGTTCTTC. It codes for CASSQVTGKDLDEQFF.

V is TRBV5-1 and J is TRBJ2-5; D is possibly TRBD1 (6 bases). Per the germline V gene, CDR1 is SGHRS and CDR2 is YFSETQ. The ends were cut back, 4 bases at V and 2 bases at J, with 15 bases in the middle. This CDR3 has 15 residues. The CDR3 spells CASSQGHSGQETQYF. The CDR3 nucleotides read TGCGCCAGCAGCCAGGGACACTCAGGACAAGAGACCCAGTACTTC.

The chain couples TRBV3-1 to TRBJ1-2; D is perhaps TRBD1 (5 bases). Between the trimmed V and J ends, which lost 5 bases and 5 bases, there was a span of 12 bases. CDR1 and CDR2 (germline): LGHDT, YNNKEL (reference sequence). The CDR3 runs to 13 residues. The CDR3 region is CASSSSGRYGYTF. In DNA form, the CDR3 reads TGTGCCAGCAGCTCCTCAGGGCGATATGGCTACACCTTC.

V usage is TRBV7-9 and J usage is TRBJ1-2; D is possibly TRBD1 (5 bases). The CDR3 spans 13 residues. Trimming shortened V by 5 bases and J by 14 bases, and 21 bases separated the two germline ends. CDR1 is SEHNR, CDR2 FQNEAQ, per germline (reference sequence). The CDR3: CASSATGTEVRTF. CDR3 bases: TGTGCCAGCAGCGCGACCGGGACGGAGGTCCGGACCTTC.

This clonotype was observed a handful of times. The rearrangement uses TRBV5-5 and TRBJ2-5, with D possibly TRBD1 on 5 matching bases. Trimming left V 4 bases short and J 2 bases short, with 12 bases between. The CDR3 runs to 14 residues. CDR1 SGHKS and CDR2 YYEKEE come from the germline V gene (reference sequence). The CDR3 DNA sequence: TGTGCCAGCAGCCGGACATTATTACAAGAGACCCAGTACTTC. Translation gives CASSRTLLQETQYF.

This clonotype turned up a few times. The V and J genes are TRBV6-1 and TRBJ1-1; weak D call: TRBD1 (6 bases). The CDR3 has 12 residues. V lost 7 bases to trimming and J lost 5 bases, with 11 bases between them. Germline V gene lookup returns CDR1 MNHNS and CDR2 SASEGT. DNA for the CDR3: TGTGCCAGCAAACGGACAGTGACTGAAGCTTTCTTT. Its translation is CASKRTVTEAFF.

V and J are TRBV7-6 and TRBJ2-3, with D unresolved. Per germline, CDR1 SGHVS and CDR2 FNYEAQ. Deletions cut 1 base from V and 3 bases from J, with 14 bases between. The CDR3 is 16 amino acids. In DNA form, the CDR3 reads TGTGCCAGCAGCTTAGAGTATAATCGCCGAACAGATACGCAGTATTTT. It yields the protein CASSLEYNRRTDTQYF.

This clonotype occurred many times. This sequence joins TRBV4-3 and TRBJ2-2, with no clear D. CDR1 and CDR2 (germline): LGHNA, YSLEER. There are 13 residues in the CDR3. With 0 bases removed from V and 5 bases from J, the gap between germline ends came to 4 bases. CDR3 protein: CASSQDRTGELFF. CDR3 DNA sequence: TGCGCCAGCAGCCAAGATAGGACCGGGGAGCTGTTTTTT.

This chain uses TRBV20-1 with TRBJ2-7; the match to TRBD2 covers 9 bases. The length of the CDR3 is 13 residues. The V segment lost 3 bases and the J segment 4 bases; nucleotides outside the gene matches: 4. CDR1 and CDR2 from the germline V gene are DFQATT and SNEGSKA (reference sequence). CDR3 loop: CSASQTSGYEQYF. The CDR3 DNA reads TGCAGTGCTAGTCAAACTAGCGGGTACGAGCAGTACTTC.

This clonotype was picked up a small number of times. This chain joins TRBV4-2 and TRBJ2-7, with D hard to call. V shed 3 bases and J shed 3 bases, with 9 bases lying between them. This CDR3 is built from 13 residues. The germline V gene encodes CDR1 LGHNA and CDR2 YNFKEQ. The CDR3 sequence: CASSHGLHYEQYF. The CDR3 bases are TGTGCCAGCAGCCACGGGCTTCACTACGAGCAGTACTTC.

This clonotype was detected ten times or more. The gene calls are TRBV6-1 and TRBJ2-7; D is possibly TRBD2 (5 bases). V was cut by 6 bases and J by 2 bases, with 17 bases left in between. CDR1 is MNHNS, CDR2 SASEGT, per germline. CDR3 length: 15 amino acids. CDR3 residues: CASRESGTGPYEQYF. CDR3 DNA sequence: TGTGCCAGCAGGGAGTCGGGAACGGGCCCCTACGAGCAGTACTTC.

This clonotype was counted ten times or more. The genes are TRBV28 and TRBJ1-5; D is uncertain. Germline V CDR1 and CDR2: MDHEN, SYDVKM. V shed 6 bases and J shed 5 bases, with 14 bases lying between them. This CDR3 contains 14 residues. The CDR3 DNA is TGTGCCAGCAGACCGCCTGGTGGGGATCAGCCCCAGCATTTT. This sequence encodes CASRPPGGDQPQHF.

This chain uses TRBV28 with TRBJ2-7, with 7 bases lining up with TRBD2. V trimming: 8 bases; J trimming: 2 bases; junction bases outside the gene matches: 12. Per germline, CDR1 MDHEN and CDR2 SYDVKM. This CDR3 comprises 15 residues. CDR3 amino acids: CASRREGTCTYEQYF. In nucleotides, the CDR3 is TGTGCCAGCCGGAGGGAGGGGACGTGCACCTACGAGCAGTACTTC.

This clonotype was seen a handful of times. This rearrangement joins TRBV6-2 or TRBV6-3 to TRBJ2-3; TRBD2 matches 11 bases. Germline loops: CDR1 MNHEY, CDR2 SVGEGT. The CDR3 extends over 18 amino acids. J lost 0 bases, V lost 5 bases, and 10 bases had no gene match. This CDR3 reads CASSRRTSGLRSTDTQYF. DNA of the CDR3: TGTGCCAGCAGTCGACGGACTAGCGGGTTAAGGAGCACAGATACGCAGTATTTT.

This clonotype was counted at least ten times. This chain connects TRBV12-3 or TRBV12-4 to TRBJ2-3; 7 bases agree with TRBD1. There are 14 residues in the CDR3. The J segment lost 2 bases and the V segment lost 7 bases, leaving 6 bases of the junction unmatched. CDR3 residues: CASTPGQHTDTQYF. The CDR3 bases are TGTGCCAGCACCCCGGGACAGCACACAGATACGCAGTATTTT.

The chain has TRBV21-1 and TRBJ2-7; the table's D call, TRBD2, was not checked against the DNA. TRBV21-1 is flagged as a pseudogene. The CDR3 loop spans 20 amino acids. The chain's CDR3 is CASSKLPPVKLAGVKYEQYF. The DNA for the CDR3 is TGTGCCAGCAGCAAACTACCCCCCGTTAAATTAGCGGGGGTGAAGTACGAGCAGTACTTC.

Remarks on this clonotype: Just one base apart from a much larger clone, this may be a read error. This rearrangement joins TRBV7-8 to TRBJ2-3; 10 nucleotides line up with TRBD2. This CDR3 contains 16 residues. Germline lookup yields CDR1 SGHVS and CDR2 FQNEAQ. The CDR3 here is CASSFIAGGKTDTQFF. CDR3 coding DNA: TGTGCCAGCAGCTTCATAGCGGGGGGTAAAACAGATACGCAGTTTTTT.

The chain uses TRBV7-6 and TRBJ2-3; 9 nucleotides line up with TRBD2. V was clipped by 5 bases and J by 4 bases; unmatched bases: 10. The CDR3 runs 16 residues. Per germline, CDR1 SGHVS and CDR2 FNYEAQ. Here the CDR3 reads CASSPKGLAGADTQYF. CDR3 bases: TGTGCCAGCAGCCCAAAGGGACTAGCCGGTGCAGATACGCAGTATTTT.

The sample holds many counts of this clonotype. The gene calls are TRBV19 and TRBJ2-3; 8 bases are shared with TRBD2. Germline trimming cut 6 bases from V and 2 bases from J; bases unmatched to any gene: 13. Germline V gene data show CDR1 as LNHDA and CDR2 as SQIVND (reference sequence). This CDR3 contains 17 residues. CDR3: CASSHARSGGSTDTQYF. CDR3 sequence (DNA): TGTGCCAGTAGCCACGCGAGAAGCGGGGGATCCACAGATACGCAGTATTTT.